This T cell receptor beta chain was recovered during a study of shared clonotypes between healthy human individuals. After removal of 7 bases from V and 2 bases from J, the junction contained 5 bases not matched to a gene. From germline, CDR1 is SGHTA and CDR2 FQGNSA. The CDR3 loop spans 13 amino acids. TCRdb's copy holds only in-frame clones and misses some; the assay was immunoSEQ multiplex PCR. The sample has roughly 2,300,000 clones, just under 95% seen once. The source is a man aged 18 to 35 in good health. Some clones in this sample may be carry-over from other donors' samples. The specimen sequenced was naive CD4+ T cells from PBMCs. Subset reported: CD45RA+ positively selected. V usage is TRBV7-2 and J usage is TRBJ2-7; 7 nucleotides match TRBD1. DNA for the CDR3: TGTGCCAGCACCCCAGGGACAGCCTACGAGCAGTACTTC. This translates into CASTPGTAYEQYF.